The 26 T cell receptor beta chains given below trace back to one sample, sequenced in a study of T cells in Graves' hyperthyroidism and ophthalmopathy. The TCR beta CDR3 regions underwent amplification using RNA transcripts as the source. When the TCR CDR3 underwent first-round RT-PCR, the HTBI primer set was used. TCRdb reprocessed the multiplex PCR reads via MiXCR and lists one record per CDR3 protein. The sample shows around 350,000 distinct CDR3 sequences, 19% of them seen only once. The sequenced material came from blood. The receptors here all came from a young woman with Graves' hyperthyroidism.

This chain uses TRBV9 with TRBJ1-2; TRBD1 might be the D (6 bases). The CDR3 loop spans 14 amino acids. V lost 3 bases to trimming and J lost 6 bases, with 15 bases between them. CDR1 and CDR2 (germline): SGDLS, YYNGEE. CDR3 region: CASSAVQGDNGYTF. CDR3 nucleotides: TGTGCCAGCAGCGCAGTACAGGGAGATAATGGCTACACCTTC.

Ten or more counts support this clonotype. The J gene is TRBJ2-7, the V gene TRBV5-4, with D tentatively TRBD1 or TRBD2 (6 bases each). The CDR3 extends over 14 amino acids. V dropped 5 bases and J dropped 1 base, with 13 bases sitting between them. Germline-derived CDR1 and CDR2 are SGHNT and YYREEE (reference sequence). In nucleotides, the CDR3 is TGTGCCAGCAGTCCCTGGGGGGCGTCCTACGAGCAGTACTTC. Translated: CASSPWGASYEQYF.

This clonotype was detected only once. Here the CDR3 DNA reads TGTGCCACCGTAGGACGGATTTATGGCTACACCTTC. Translated: CATVGRIYGYTF. The chain carries TRBV6-2 or TRBV6-3 and TRBJ1-2; D gene uncertain. V was shortened by 10 bases and J by 5 bases, with 14 bases between the two germline ends. This CDR3 has 12 residues. Germline V gives CDR1 MNHEY, CDR2 SVGEGT.

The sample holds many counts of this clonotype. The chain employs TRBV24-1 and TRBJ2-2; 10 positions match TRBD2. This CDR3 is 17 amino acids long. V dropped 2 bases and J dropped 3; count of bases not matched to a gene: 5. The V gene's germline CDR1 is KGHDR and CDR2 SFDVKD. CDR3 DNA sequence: TGTGCCACCAGTGATTCAAGAGCGGGGGGGTACACCGGGGAGCTGTTTTTT. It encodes CATSDSRAGGYTGELFF.

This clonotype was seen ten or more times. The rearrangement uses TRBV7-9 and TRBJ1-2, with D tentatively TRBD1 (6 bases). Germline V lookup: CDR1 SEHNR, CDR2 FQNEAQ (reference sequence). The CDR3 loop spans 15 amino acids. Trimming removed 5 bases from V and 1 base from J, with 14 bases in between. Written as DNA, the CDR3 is TGTGCCAGCAGCCAAGGGGGTAGGGGTAACTATGGCTACACCTTC. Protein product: CASSQGGRGNYGYTF.

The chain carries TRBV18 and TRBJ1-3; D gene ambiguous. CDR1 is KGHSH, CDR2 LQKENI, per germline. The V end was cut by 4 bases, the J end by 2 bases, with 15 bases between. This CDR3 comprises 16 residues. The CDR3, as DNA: TGTGCCAGCTCACGATCGGACGGAAGAACTGGAAACACCATATATTTT. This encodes CASSRSDGRTGNTIYF.

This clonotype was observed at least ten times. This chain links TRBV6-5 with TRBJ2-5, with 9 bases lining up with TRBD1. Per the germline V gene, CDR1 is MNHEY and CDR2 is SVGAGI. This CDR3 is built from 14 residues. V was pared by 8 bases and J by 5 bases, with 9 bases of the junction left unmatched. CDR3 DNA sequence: TGTGCCAGCGGATTAGGACAGGGGAAGGAGACCCAGTACTTC. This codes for CASGLGQGKETQYF.

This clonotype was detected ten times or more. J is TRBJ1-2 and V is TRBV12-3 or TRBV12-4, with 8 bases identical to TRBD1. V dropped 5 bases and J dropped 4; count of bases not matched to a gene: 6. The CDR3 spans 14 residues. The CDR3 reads CASSRTGSGYGYTF. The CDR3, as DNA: TGTGCCAGCAGTCGGACAGGGTCGGGCTATGGCTACACCTTC.

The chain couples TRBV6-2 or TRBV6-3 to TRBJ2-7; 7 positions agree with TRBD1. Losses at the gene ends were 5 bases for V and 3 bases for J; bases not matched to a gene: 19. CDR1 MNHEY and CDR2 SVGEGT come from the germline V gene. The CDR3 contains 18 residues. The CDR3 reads CASSPSSDRDSANYEQYF. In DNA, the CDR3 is TGTGCCAGCAGTCCATCCTCAGACCGGGACAGCGCTAACTACGAGCAGTACTTC.

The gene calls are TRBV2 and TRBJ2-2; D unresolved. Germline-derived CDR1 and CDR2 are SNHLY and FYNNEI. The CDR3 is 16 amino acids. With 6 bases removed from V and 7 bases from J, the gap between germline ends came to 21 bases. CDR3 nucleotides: TGTGCCAGCAGGAGGATTAGGACCAGCACGGGCGGGGAGCTGTTTTTT. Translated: CASRRIRTSTGGELFF.

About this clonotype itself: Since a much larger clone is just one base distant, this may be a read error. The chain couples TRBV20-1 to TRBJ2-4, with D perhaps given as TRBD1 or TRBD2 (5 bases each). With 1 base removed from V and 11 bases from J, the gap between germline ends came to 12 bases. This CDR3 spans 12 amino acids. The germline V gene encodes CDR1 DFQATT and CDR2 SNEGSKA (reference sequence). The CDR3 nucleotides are TGCAGTGCTAGAGCCCCCCGGGGCGTTCAGTACTTC. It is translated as CSARAPRGVQYF.

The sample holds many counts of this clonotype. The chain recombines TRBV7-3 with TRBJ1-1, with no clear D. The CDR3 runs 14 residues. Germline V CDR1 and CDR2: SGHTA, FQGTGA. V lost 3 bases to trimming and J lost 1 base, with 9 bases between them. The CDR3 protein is CASSFVAGNTEAFF. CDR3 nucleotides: TGTGCCAGCAGCTTCGTCGCAGGGAACACTGAAGCTTTCTTT.

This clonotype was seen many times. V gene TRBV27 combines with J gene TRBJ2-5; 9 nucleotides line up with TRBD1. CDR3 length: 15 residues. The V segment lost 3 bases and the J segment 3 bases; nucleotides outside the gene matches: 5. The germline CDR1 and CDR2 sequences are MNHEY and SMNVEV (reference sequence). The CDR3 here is CASSFGDRVEETQYF. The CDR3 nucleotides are TGTGCCAGCAGTTTCGGGGACAGGGTAGAAGAGACCCAGTACTTC.

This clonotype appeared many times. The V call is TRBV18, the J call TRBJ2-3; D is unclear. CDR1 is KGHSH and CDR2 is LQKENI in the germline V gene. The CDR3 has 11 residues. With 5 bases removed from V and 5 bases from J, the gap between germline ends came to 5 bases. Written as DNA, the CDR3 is TGTGCCAGCTCATCGTTAGATACGCAGTATTTT. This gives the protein CASSSLDTQYF.

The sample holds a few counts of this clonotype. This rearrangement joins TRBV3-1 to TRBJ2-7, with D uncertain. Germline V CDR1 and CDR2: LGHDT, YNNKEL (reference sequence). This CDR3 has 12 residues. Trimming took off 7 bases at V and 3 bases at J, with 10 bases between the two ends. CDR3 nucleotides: TGTGCCAGCACCCATAAGGGCTACGAGCAGTACTTC. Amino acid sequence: CASTHKGYEQYF.

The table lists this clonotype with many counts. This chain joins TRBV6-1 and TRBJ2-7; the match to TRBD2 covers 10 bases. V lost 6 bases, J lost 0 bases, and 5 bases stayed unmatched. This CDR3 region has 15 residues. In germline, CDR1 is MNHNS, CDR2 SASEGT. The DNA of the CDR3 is TGTGCCAGCAGCTCTAGCGGGGGAGCCTCCTACGAGCAGTACTTC. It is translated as CASSSSGGASYEQYF.

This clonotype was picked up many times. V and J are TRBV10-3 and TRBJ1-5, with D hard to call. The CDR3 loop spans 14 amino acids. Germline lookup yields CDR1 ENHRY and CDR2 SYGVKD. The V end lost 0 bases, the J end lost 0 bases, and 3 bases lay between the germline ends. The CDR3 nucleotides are TGTGCCATCAGTGAGTCAGGTAGCAATCAGCCCCAGCATTTT. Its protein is CAISESGSNQPQHF.

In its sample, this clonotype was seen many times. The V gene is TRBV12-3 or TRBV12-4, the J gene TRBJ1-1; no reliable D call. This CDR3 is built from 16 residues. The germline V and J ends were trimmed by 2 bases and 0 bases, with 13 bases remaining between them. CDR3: CASSLTPTGLNTEAFF. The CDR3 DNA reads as TGTGCCAGCAGTTTAACCCCGACGGGCCTGAACACTGAAGCTTTCTTT.

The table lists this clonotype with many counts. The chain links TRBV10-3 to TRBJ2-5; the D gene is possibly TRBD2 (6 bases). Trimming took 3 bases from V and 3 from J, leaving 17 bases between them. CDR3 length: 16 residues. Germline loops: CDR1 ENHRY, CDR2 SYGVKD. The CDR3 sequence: CAISDPGLIGEETQYF. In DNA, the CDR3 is TGTGCCATCAGTGATCCGGGACTTATTGGAGAAGAGACCCAGTACTTC.

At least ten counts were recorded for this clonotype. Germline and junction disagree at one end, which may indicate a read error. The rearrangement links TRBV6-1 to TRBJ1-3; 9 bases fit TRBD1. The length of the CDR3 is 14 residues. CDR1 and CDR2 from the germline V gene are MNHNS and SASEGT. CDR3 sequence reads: CASREGWGTGYWHF. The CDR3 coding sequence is TGTGCCAGCAGAGAGGGGTGGGGGACAGGGTATTGGCATTTT.

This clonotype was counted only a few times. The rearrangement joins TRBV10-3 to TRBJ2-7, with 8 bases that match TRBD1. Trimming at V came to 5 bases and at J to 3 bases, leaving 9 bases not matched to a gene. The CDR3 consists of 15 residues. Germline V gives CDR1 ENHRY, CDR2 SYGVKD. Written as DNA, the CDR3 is TGTGCCATCAGTTATTCAGGACAGGGTCTCTACGAGCAGTACTTC. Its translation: CAISYSGQGLYEQYF.

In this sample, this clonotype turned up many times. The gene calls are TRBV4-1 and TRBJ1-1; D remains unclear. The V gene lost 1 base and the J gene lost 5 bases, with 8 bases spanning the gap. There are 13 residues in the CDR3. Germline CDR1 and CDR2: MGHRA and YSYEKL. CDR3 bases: TGCGCCAGCAGCCAAGTTGGACTGACTGAAGCTTTCTTT. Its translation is CASSQVGLTEAFF.

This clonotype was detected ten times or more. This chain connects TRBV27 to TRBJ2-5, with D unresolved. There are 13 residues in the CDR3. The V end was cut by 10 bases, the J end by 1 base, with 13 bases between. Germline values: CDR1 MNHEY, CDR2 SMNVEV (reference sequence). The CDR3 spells CATSARSQETQYF. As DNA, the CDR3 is TGTGCCACCTCGGCACGGAGCCAAGAGACCCAGTACTTC.

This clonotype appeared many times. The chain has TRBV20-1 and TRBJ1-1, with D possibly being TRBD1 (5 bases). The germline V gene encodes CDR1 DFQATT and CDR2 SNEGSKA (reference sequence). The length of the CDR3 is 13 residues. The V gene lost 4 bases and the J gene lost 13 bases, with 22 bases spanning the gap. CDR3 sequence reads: CSAIDTDTLKYFF. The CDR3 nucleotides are TGCAGTGCTATAGATACGGACACACTGAAATATTTCTTT.

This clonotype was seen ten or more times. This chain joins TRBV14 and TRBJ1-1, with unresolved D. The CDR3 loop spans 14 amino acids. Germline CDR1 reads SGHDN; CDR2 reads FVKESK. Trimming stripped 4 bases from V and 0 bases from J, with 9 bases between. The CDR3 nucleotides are TGTGCCAGCAGCCTACAGAGAATGAACACTGAAGCTTTCTTT. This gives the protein CASSLQRMNTEAFF.

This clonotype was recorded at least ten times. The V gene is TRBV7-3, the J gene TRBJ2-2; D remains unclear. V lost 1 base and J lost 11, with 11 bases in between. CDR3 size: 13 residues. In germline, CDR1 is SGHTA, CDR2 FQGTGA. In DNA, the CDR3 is TGTGCCAGCAGCTTAAGGTCGGCTGACGAGCTGTTTTTT. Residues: CASSLRSADELFF.